The present T cell receptor (beta chain) was sequenced within a study of blood T cell repertoires in COVID-19. About the research overall: The origin of the acute and convalescent COVID-19 samples was the United States, Italy and Spain. T cells, B-cell-depleted T cells, or PBMCs supplied cDNA or gDNA.

As originally analysed: Amplification with reference gene primers provided the estimates of nucleated cell counts. Sequencing was performed with immunoSEQ multiplex PCR; in TCRdb, only in-frame clones are kept and a portion is missing. V, J and clone size are those of that table, while D and trimming were read from the DNA. The table lists over 200,000 clones, about four fifths of them singletons, with approximately 5.4% in the top ten. Germline CDR1 and CDR2: MGHRA and YSYEKL. The CDR3 covers 15 residues. V was shortened by 2 bases and J by 2 bases, with 13 bases between the two germline ends. The chain carries TRBV4-1 and TRBJ2-7; possibly TRBD2 for D (6 bases). Sequenced sample: peripheral blood. The receptor was isolated from a man older than 75 with acute or convalescent COVID-19. Here the CDR3 reads CASSQRGTGPYEQYF. The CDR3 nucleotides read TGCGCCAGCAGCCAACGCGGGACCGGACCCTACGAGCAGTACTTC.